The 27 T cell receptor beta chains presented below share a single source sample, sequenced in a study of blood T cells in healthy people across ages. Primers used in a second PCR of roughly 6 to 11 cycles were a sample-barcoded 5' primer and a J-beta primer mix. Via MiXCR, TCRdb re-called the 5' RACE reads, giving one row per CDR3 protein. The table records about 580,000 distinct CDR3 sequences, more than 45% of them present only once. The sample was blood. These receptors were taken from a man older than 75 in good health.

V and J are TRBV29-1 and TRBJ2-1; TRBD2 is a possible D gene (6 bases). Germline V gene lookup returns CDR1 SQVTM and CDR2 ANQGSEA. The V end lost 2 bases, the J end lost 4 bases, and 9 bases lay between the germline ends. The CDR3 sequence is 13 residues long. The DNA of the CDR3 is TGCAGCGTTGAACTGGGGACTTACAATGAGCAGTTCTTC. Its protein is CSVELGTYNEQFF.

V and J are TRBV10-1 and TRBJ2-3; 8 bases align to TRBD2. The CDR3 runs to 16 residues. The trim removed 3 bases at V and 1 base at J, leaving 6 bases unmatched. Germline loops: CDR1 WNHNN, CDR2 SYGVQD (reference sequence). The CDR3 region has the DNA TGCGCCAGCAGTGACAGTGCGGGGGGAGGCACAGATACGCAGTATTTT. This translates into CASSDSAGGGTDTQYF.

The rearrangement joins TRBV11-2 to TRBJ2-5; D is perhaps TRBD2 (5 bases). Trimming removed 0 bases from V and 4 bases from J, with 15 bases in between. The CDR3 is 16 amino acids. Germline V gene sequence: CDR1 SGHAT, CDR2 FQNNGV. CDR3 coding DNA: TGTGCCAGCAGCTTAGATGGGGAGACAATCCCAGAGACCCAGTACTTC. It translates to CASSLDGETIPETQYF.

This clonotype was detected only once. One junction end does not reproduce the germline sequence, and a read error may be involved. This sequence joins TRBV28 and TRBJ2-3; D might be TRBD1 (6 bases). There are 14 residues in the CDR3. Germline V gene sequence: CDR1 MDHEN, CDR2 SYDVKM. The CDR3 region is CACSTGPRTDTQYF. CDR3 nucleotides: TGTGCCTGCAGTACAGGGCCCCGCACAGATACGCAGTATTTT.

The table lists this clonotype with a few counts. The rearrangement uses TRBV9 and TRBJ1-4; the D gene is possibly TRBD1 (5 bases). The V gene lost 0 bases and the J gene lost 4 bases, with 13 bases spanning the gap. CDR3 length: 16 amino acids. CDR1 is SGDLS and CDR2 is YYNGEE in the germline V gene. The CDR3 reads CASSVGTGSDNEKLFF. CDR3 nucleotide sequence: TGTGCCAGCAGCGTAGGTACAGGCAGCGATAATGAAAAACTGTTTTTT. The full variable domain, rest sourced from reference TRBV9 and TRBJ1-4, is DSGVTQTPKHLITATGQRVTLRCSPRSGDLSVYWYQQSLDQGLQFLIQYYNGEERAKGNILERFSAQQFPDLHSELNLSSLELGDSALYFCASSVGTGSDNEKLFFGSGTQLSVL.

This clonotype was recorded once. Germline and junction disagree at one end, which may indicate a read error. V is TRBV7-2 and J is TRBJ2-6, with D possibly TRBD1 on 5 matching bases. From germline, CDR1 is SGHTA and CDR2 FQGNSA. The CDR3 is 13 residues long. This chain's CDR3 is CASTPTGADVLTF. The CDR3 bases are TGTGCCAGCACCCCCACTGGGGCCGACGTCCTGACTTTC.

The chain recombines TRBV7-9 with TRBJ1-4, with D tentatively TRBD1 (5 bases). The CDR3 totals 15 residues. V shed 5 bases and J shed 6 bases, with 16 bases lying between them. Germline-derived CDR1 and CDR2 are SEHNR and FQNEAQ (reference sequence). The CDR3 protein is CASSIAGQGHEKLFF. The CDR3 region has the DNA TGTGCCAGCAGCATTGCAGGGCAGGGTCATGAAAAACTGTTTTTT.

The chain combines TRBV19 with TRBJ2-1, with a weak D call TRBD2 (6 bases). The CDR3 loop spans 13 amino acids. Germline CDR1 and CDR2: LNHDA and SQIVND (reference sequence). V lost 5 bases to trimming and J lost 15 bases, with 20 bases between them. The CDR3 sequence: CASSLSRLVGPFF. The DNA of the CDR3 is TGTGCCAGTAGTTTATCGAGACTAGTTGGCCCGTTCTTC.

This clonotype has a handful of counts. The rearrangement uses TRBV7-3 and TRBJ1-6; D unclear. From germline, CDR1 is SGHTA and CDR2 FQGTGA. The CDR3 consists of 12 residues. V was shortened by 4 bases and J by 11 bases, with 9 bases between the two germline ends. CDR3 coding DNA: TGTGCCAGCAGCTCGGAACGGGCACCCCTCCACTTT. Translation gives CASSSERAPLHF.

On this clonotype itself: A much larger clone differs by one base, so this may be a read error. The chain combines TRBV6-5 with TRBJ2-5, with D possibly matching TRBD1 (5 bases). With the DNA end fitting TRBJ2-1 better, the J assignment may be wrong. The CDR3 extends over 16 amino acids. CDR1 is MNHEY, CDR2 SVGAGI, per germline. CDR3 region: CASSSRNTGRQETQFF. Written as DNA, the CDR3 is TGTGCCAGCAGTTCACGTAACACAGGCCGCCAAGAGACCCAGTTCTTC.

V and J are TRBV20-1 and TRBJ1-2; D gene uncertain. Trimming stripped 1 base from V and 3 bases from J, with 12 bases between. Looked up from germline, CDR1 is DFQATT and CDR2 is SNEGSKA (reference sequence). This CDR3 has 14 amino acids. For the CDR3, the DNA is TGCAGTGCTAGAGTTACGGCGGGAGACTATGGCTACACCTTC. It translates to CSARVTAGDYGYTF.

On this clonotype: The junction and the germline gene differ at one end; a read error may be behind it. The chain employs TRBV30 and TRBJ2-7; D might be TRBD2 (5 bases). CDR1 is GTSNPN, CDR2 SVGIG, per germline (reference sequence). The length of the CDR3 is 11 residues. CDR3 in amino acids: CAGSYSYEQYF. For the CDR3, the DNA is TGTGCCGGGAGTTACTCCTACGAGCAGTACTTC.

The CDR3 DNA reads as TGCGCCAGCAGCGCACTACAGGGGGGTAGCTACAATGAGCAGTACTTC. Its translation: CASSALQGGSYNEQYF. The chain has TRBV4-3 and TRBJ2-7, with TRBD1 identical over 8 bases. Trimming took 5 bases from V and 7 from J; bases not matched to a gene: 16. Germline CDR1 and CDR2: LGHNA and YSLEER. The CDR3 is 16 amino acids.

This clonotype was counted ten times or more. The chain uses TRBV6-5 and TRBJ2-5, with 9 positions matching TRBD1. The CDR3 loop spans 18 amino acids. Germline CDR1 and CDR2: MNHEY and SVGAGI. J was trimmed by 5 bases and V by 4 bases; bases with no gene match: 17. The DNA of the CDR3 is TGTGCCAGCAGTTCCGGCCACAGGGGGCAAACCGACCGGGAGACCCAGTACTTC. It yields the protein CASSSGHRGQTDRETQYF.

The chain carries TRBV7-2 and TRBJ2-1; no clear D gene. Trimming stripped 5 bases from V and 6 bases from J, with 14 bases between. Germline V gene lookup returns CDR1 SGHTA and CDR2 FQGNSA. This CDR3 spans 14 amino acids. The CDR3 region has the DNA TGTGCCAGCAGCCGACCGATGAGACTCAATGAGCAGTTCTTC. The encoded protein is CASSRPMRLNEQFF.

This clonotype was recorded at least ten times. The genes are TRBV6-5 and TRBJ2-7, with a possible D match to TRBD1 (6 bases). There are 15 residues in the CDR3. The V gene's germline CDR1 is MNHEY and CDR2 SVGAGI. V shed 2 bases and J shed 0 bases, with 11 bases lying between them. CDR3 amino acids: CASSYVQGFSYEQYF. The CDR3 DNA sequence: TGTGCCAGCAGTTACGTACAGGGTTTCTCCTACGAGCAGTACTTC.

This clonotype has more than one count but fewer than ten. The chain recombines TRBV10-3 with TRBJ2-7; 10 bases match TRBD1. Germline lookup yields CDR1 ENHRY and CDR2 SYGVKD. The V and J ends lost 4 bases and 3 bases, in that order; junction bases with no gene match: 3. The CDR3 is 14 amino acids. The CDR3 region is CAISVRTGGYEQYF. DNA of the CDR3: TGTGCCATCAGTGTAAGGACAGGGGGCTACGAGCAGTACTTC.

This clonotype was seen a few times. The V and J genes are TRBV20-1 and TRBJ2-1; D is undetermined. This CDR3 has 9 residues. Per the germline V gene, CDR1 is DFQATT and CDR2 is SNEGSKA (reference sequence). V lost 3 bases and J 8 bases, leaving 2 bases between the germline ends. DNA of the CDR3: TGCAGTGCTAGCGATGAGCAGTTCTTC. Its translation is CSASDEQFF.

Only one count was recorded for this clonotype. This chain links TRBV12-3 or TRBV12-4 with TRBJ1-2, with D perhaps matching TRBD1 (6 bases). V shed 4 bases and J shed 11 bases, with 17 bases lying between them. The CDR3 runs to 13 residues. CDR3 bases: TGTGCCAGCAGTTCCCGACAGGCGTCATGGTACACCTTC. Its translation: CASSSRQASWYTF.

The chain couples TRBV7-9 to TRBJ2-7, with D tentatively TRBD1 (5 bases). The CDR3 is 13 residues long. Looked up from germline, CDR1 is SEHNR and CDR2 is FQNEAQ (reference sequence). The germline V and J ends were trimmed by 4 bases and 6 bases, with 13 bases remaining between them. The CDR3 spells CASSSGGASEQYF. The CDR3 coding sequence is TGTGCCAGCAGCTCGGGTGGGGCGAGCGAGCAGTACTTC.

The DNA of the CDR3 is TGTGCCAGCAGAAAGGGGGGGTACACTGAAGCTTTCTTT. Its translation is CASRKGGYTEAFF. This chain connects TRBV6-2 or TRBV6-3 to TRBJ1-1, with D tentatively TRBD1 (6 bases). Trimming removed 6 bases from V and 3 bases from J, with 11 bases in between. The length of the CDR3 is 13 residues. The germline V gene has CDR1 MNHEY and CDR2 SVGEGT.

In DNA, the CDR3 is TGTGCCAGCAGCTTAATAGCGGGCGACGAGCAGTACTTC. Protein: CASSLIAGDEQYF. V is TRBV7-2 and J is TRBJ2-7; 7 bases match TRBD2. V lost 2 bases, J lost 5 bases, and 3 bases stayed unmatched. The CDR3 is 13 amino acids. Looked up from germline, CDR1 is SGHTA and CDR2 is FQGNSA.

V and J are TRBV19 and TRBJ2-7; 8 bases fit TRBD2. The germline CDR1 and CDR2 sequences are LNHDA and SQIVND (reference sequence). V gave up 4 bases and J gave up 2 bases; unmatched junction bases: 4. CDR3 length: 14 residues. CDR3 DNA sequence: TGTGCCAGTAGTACGGAGCGGGGGACCTACGAGCAGTACTTC. Its translation is CASSTERGTYEQYF.

The chain carries TRBV20-1 and TRBJ1-4, with D possibly being TRBD1 (5 bases). V was clipped by 1 base and J by 4 bases, with 10 bases between them. Germline V gives CDR1 DFQATT, CDR2 SNEGSKA (reference sequence). The CDR3 extends over 14 amino acids. This CDR3 reads CSARVGRDNEKLFF. The CDR3 DNA reads TGCAGTGCTAGAGTCGGCAGGGATAATGAAAAACTGTTTTTT.

The V and J genes are TRBV11-2 and TRBJ2-1; 7 positions match TRBD1. Germline loops: CDR1 SGHAT, CDR2 FQNNGV. Trimming cost V 3 bases and J 6 bases; bases outside gene matches: 8. The CDR3 sequence is 15 residues long. The CDR3 DNA sequence: TGTGCCAGCAGCTTTGGTCCCGGGGACAGCAATGAGCAGTTCTTC. Encoded protein: CASSFGPGDSNEQFF.

The gene calls are TRBV20-1 and TRBJ2-7, with 9 positions matching TRBD2. The CDR3 covers 12 residues. Germline CDR1 reads DFQATT; CDR2 reads SNEGSKA (reference sequence). Here the CDR3 reads CGVSSGVYEQYF. The CDR3 DNA is TGCGGTGTCTCTAGCGGGGTCTACGAGCAGTACTTC.

The chain's CDR3 is CASSQEVWAGLHEQFF. The CDR3 DNA is TGTGCCAGCAGCCAAGAAGTTTGGGCAGGCTTGCATGAGCAGTTCTTC. The chain uses TRBV3-1 and TRBJ2-1; D is ambiguous. The V end was cut by 0 bases, the J end by 8 bases, with 17 bases between. Germline CDR1 is LGHDT and CDR2 is YNNKEL (reference sequence). The CDR3 totals 16 residues.